The sample holds a few counts of the clone carrying this TCR beta chain. The antigen remains unidentified. The sample comes from a study of graft-versus-host responses after intestinal transplantation. Repertoires were generated with immunoSEQ multiplex PCR, while TCRdb's copy carries only in-frame clones and drops some. The data contain some 100,000 clones, about 90% of them singletons. This clonotype was sampled from a human donor who was the organ donor for an intestinal transplant. This material consisted of unstimulated CD4+ T cells sorted from spleen or lymph node cells, taken before transplant.

The CDR3 nucleotides read TGCGCCAGCAGTGAGAATACAGGAGGAAACACCATATATTTT. This codes for CASSENTGGNTIYF. The chain recombines TRBV10-2 with TRBJ1-3; the D gene is possibly TRBD1 (5 bases). CDR3 size: 14 residues. V was pared by 2 bases and J by 4 bases, with 9 bases between. Germline CDR1 and CDR2: WSHSY and SAAADI.